The sample holds a few counts of the clone carrying this T cell receptor (beta chain). The data are from a study of patients and donors after allogeneic stem cell transplantation. Via MiXCR, TCRdb re-called the RT-PCR reads, giving one row per CDR3 protein. The sample holds about 200,000 distinct CDR3 sequences, 41% seen once. V lost 3 bases and J 1 base, leaving 12 bases between the germline ends. The CDR3 totals 16 residues. CDR1 PRHDT and CDR2 FYEKMQ come from the germline V gene (reference sequence). The chain is built from TRBV13 and TRBJ1-4; D gene ambiguous. The sequenced sample consisted of blood, either unsorted or a sorted T cell fraction (not recorded which). This clonotype originated in a human donor who was either an allogeneic HSCT recipient or a stem cell or donor lymphocyte infusion donor (not recorded which). It is not recorded whose cells these are; they may come from a transplant donor. The CDR3: CASSLTDALTNEKLFF. DNA of the CDR3: TGTGCCAGCAGCTTGACTGACGCTCTAACTAATGAAAAACTGTTTTTT.